This T cell receptor beta chain was retrieved from a study of T cell changes during pregnancy in multiple sclerosis. The germline gives CDR1 SEHNR, CDR2 FQNEAQ (reference sequence). After removal of 5 bases from V and 2 bases from J, the junction contained 3 bases not matched to a gene. The CDR3 runs to 13 residues. The table came from immunoSEQ multiplex PCR; TCRdb's copy has only in-frame clones and leaves some out. This sample has about 38,000 clones, with 91% found just once. The clonotype comes from a female donor with multiple sclerosis, enrolled in a pregnancy study. The chain combines TRBV7-9 with TRBJ2-7; 7 bases align to TRBD1. Source: CD8+ T cells from peripheral blood mononuclear cells, taken after pregnancy. For the CDR3, the DNA is TGTGCCAGCAGCCACGGGACAGCCTACGAGCAGTACTTC. Translation gives CASSHGTAYEQYF.